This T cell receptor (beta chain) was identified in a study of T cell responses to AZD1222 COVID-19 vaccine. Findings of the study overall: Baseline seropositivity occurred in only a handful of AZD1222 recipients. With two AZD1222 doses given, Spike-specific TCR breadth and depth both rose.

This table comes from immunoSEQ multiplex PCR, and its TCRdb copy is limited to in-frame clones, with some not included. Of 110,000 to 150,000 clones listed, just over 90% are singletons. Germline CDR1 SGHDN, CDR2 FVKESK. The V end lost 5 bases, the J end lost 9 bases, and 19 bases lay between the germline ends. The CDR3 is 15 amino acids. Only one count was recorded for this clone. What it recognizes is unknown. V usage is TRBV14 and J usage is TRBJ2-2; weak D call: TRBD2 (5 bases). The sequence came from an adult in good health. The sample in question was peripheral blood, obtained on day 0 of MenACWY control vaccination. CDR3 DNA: TGTGCCAGCAGCATGAGGGCCTCGGGCGTGAGGGAGCTGTTTTTT. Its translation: CASSMRASGVRELFF.